This TCR beta chain was found in a study of STAT5B mutations in CD4+ large granular lymphocyte leukemia. About the research overall: Among healthy controls, a particular HLA allele went with more CDR3 'QG' motifs. Findings and limits, study-wide: 8/27 top patient clones versus 2/35 control clones were TRBV06-family.

Assay used: immunoSEQ multiplex PCR; TCRdb lists only in-frame clones, some missing. The sample carries fewer than 50,000 clones, about 80% recorded once. As to this clone: Its specificity is unknown.

The CDR3 has 15 amino acids. The germline V gene has CDR1 KGHSH and CDR2 LQKENI. Trimming at V came to 0 bases and at J to 6 bases, leaving 1 base not matched to a gene. The source of this sequence is a human donor in good health. This chain joins TRBV18 and TRBJ1-6; 8 bases agree with TRBD1. The sequencing sample was made of CD4+ T cells from blood buffy coats. In nucleotides, the CDR3 is TGTGCCAGCTCACCACCTCAGGGGGCTAATTCACCCCTCCACTTT. This encodes CASSPPQGANSPLHF.